Presented here are 32 T cell receptor beta chains from one specimen sequenced in a study of graft-versus-host responses after intestinal transplantation. The method was immunoSEQ multiplex PCR; TCRdb's version includes in-frame clones alone and lacks a portion of them. The sample records about 36,000 clones, roughly 94% being singletons. Their recognized antigens are unknown. The material was unstimulated CD4+ T cells sorted from spleen or lymph node cells, obtained before transplant. Every receptor here comes from a human donor who was the organ donor for an intestinal transplant.

The chain is built from TRBV5-1 and TRBJ1-5; 9 bases agree with TRBD1. After removal of 3 bases from V and 11 bases from J, the junction contained 9 bases not matched to a gene. This CDR3 is built from 14 residues. CDR1 and CDR2 from the germline V gene are SGHRS and YFSETQ. The DNA of the CDR3 is TGCGCCAGCAGCTCCAACCCGGACAGGGGCGCCCAGCATTTT. Its translation: CASSSNPDRGAQHF.

The genes are TRBV6-1 and TRBJ2-1, with 11 positions matching TRBD2. From germline, CDR1 is MNHNS and CDR2 SASEGT. V lost 5 bases, J lost 6 bases, and 6 bases stayed unmatched. This CDR3 comprises 15 residues. The CDR3 loop reads CASSISGGAGNEQFF. The CDR3 region has the DNA TGTGCCAGCAGTATTAGCGGGGGGGCCGGCAATGAGCAGTTCTTC.

The sample holds one count of this clone. The V call is TRBV14, the J call TRBJ1-3; D remains ambiguous. V was pared by 4 bases and J by 1 base, with 8 bases between. There are 14 residues in the CDR3. Germline CDR1 is SGHDN and CDR2 is FVKESK. This chain's CDR3 is CASSPGVSGNTIYF. DNA for the CDR3: TGTGCCAGCAGCCCAGGAGTTTCTGGAAACACCATATATTTT.

The chain links TRBV30 to TRBJ1-4; perhaps TRBD1 as D (5 bases). The germline V gene encodes CDR1 GTSNPN and CDR2 SVGIG (reference sequence). Trimming took off 7 bases at V and 2 bases at J, with 26 bases between the two ends. The CDR3 loop spans 18 amino acids. Here the CDR3 DNA reads TGTGCCTCACCCCTCGTGGGGCTCCCATTTGGGACTAATGAAAAACTGTTTTTT. It translates to CASPLVGLPFGTNEKLFF.

The chain uses TRBV5-4 and TRBJ1-1; 8 bases are shared with TRBD1. With V trimmed by 0 bases and J by 4 bases, 5 bases remained unmatched. The CDR3 consists of 15 residues. Germline CDR1 reads SGHNT; CDR2 reads YYREEE (reference sequence). The CDR3 reads CASSLVDRDTTEAFF. The CDR3 DNA sequence: TGTGCCAGCAGCTTGGTGGACAGGGACACCACTGAAGCTTTCTTT.

This chain connects TRBV7-9 to TRBJ2-5; the D gene is possibly TRBD1 (5 bases). The germline V and J ends were trimmed by 2 bases and 3 bases, with 13 bases remaining between them. CDR3 length: 15 residues. The V gene's germline CDR1 is SEHNR and CDR2 FQNEAQ (reference sequence). The CDR3: CASSLREGREETQYF. For the CDR3, the DNA is TGTGCCAGCAGCTTAAGAGAAGGCAGGGAAGAGACCCAGTACTTC. Based on the CDR3 plus reference TRBV7-9 and TRBJ2-5, the full variable domain is DTGVSQNPRHKITKRGQNVTFRCDPISEHNRLYWYRQTLGQGPEFLTYFQNEAQLEKSRLLSDRFSAERPKGSFSTLEIQRTEQGDSAMYLCASSLREGREETQYFGPGTRLLVL.

The CDR3 bases are TGTGCCAGCAGCCTTAGGACAGGCCTCTATGGCTACACCTTC. Its protein is CASSLRTGLYGYTF. The genes are TRBV27 and TRBJ1-2; TRBD1 agrees at 7 bases. V trimming: 6 bases; J trimming: 4 bases; junction bases outside the gene matches: 8. CDR3 length: 14 amino acids. Per germline, CDR1 MNHEY and CDR2 SMNVEV (reference sequence).

This chain links TRBV7-2 with TRBJ1-4; D might be TRBD1 (6 bases). Germline CDR1 reads SGHTA; CDR2 reads FQGNSA. CDR3 size: 15 residues. Trimming took 5 bases from V and 0 from J, leaving 10 bases between them. DNA of the CDR3: TGTGCCAGCAGCCCCCGACAGGCAACTAATGAAAAACTGTTTTTT. It yields the protein CASSPRQATNEKLFF.

The rearrangement links TRBV5-1 to TRBJ2-7; the D is unclear. Trimming cost V 7 bases and J 4 bases, with 18 bases left between them. The germline V gene encodes CDR1 SGHRS and CDR2 YFSETQ. This CDR3 has 14 amino acids. CDR3 in DNA: TGCGCCAGCTCCCCCCCGGGCCTCGGGTACGAGCAGTACTTC. Encoded protein: CASSPPGLGYEQYF.

The J gene is TRBJ1-2, the V gene TRBV6-5; 8 nucleotides line up with TRBD1. The germline V gene encodes CDR1 MNHEY and CDR2 SVGAGI. The length of the CDR3 is 13 residues. The V gene end was trimmed by 5 bases and the J gene end by 8 bases; junction bases not matched to a gene: 7. In DNA, the CDR3 is TGTGCCAGCAGTGAAGGGACAGGCGGGGGCTACACCTTC. Translating it yields CASSEGTGGGYTF.

In this sample, this clone turned up once. This chain uses TRBV19 with TRBJ1-2; D is uncertain. The CDR3 is made up of 15 amino acids. V lost 7 bases, J lost 0 bases, and 15 bases lay in between. CDR1 LNHDA and CDR2 SQIVND come from the germline V gene (reference sequence). Here the CDR3 reads CASTSGLSPNYGYTF. DNA of the CDR3: TGTGCCAGTACCTCGGGCTTAAGCCCTAACTATGGCTACACCTTC.

The chain recombines TRBV5-4 with TRBJ1-2, with 7 bases identical to TRBD1. Trimming cost V 3 bases and J 4 bases; bases outside gene matches: 0. The CDR3 is 12 amino acids. Germline V gene sequence: CDR1 SGHNT, CDR2 YYREEE (reference sequence). CDR3 nucleotide sequence: TGTGCCAGCAGCTCAGGGGGCTATGGCTACACCTTC. It specifies CASSSGGYGYTF.

To note about this clone: A read error may produce the germline difference seen at one junction end. This chain connects TRBV28 to TRBJ2-1, with D perhaps matching TRBD1 (5 bases). The CDR3 contains 12 residues. Germline lookup yields CDR1 MDHEN and CDR2 SYDVKM. DNA of the CDR3: TGTGCCAGCAGTTTATTACAGGCCGCCAGGGTCTTC. Translating it yields CASSLLQAARVF.

The rearrangement links TRBV6-5 to TRBJ2-7, with 7 nucleotides matching TRBD1. This CDR3 spans 15 amino acids. The V and J ends lost 0 bases and 4 bases, in that order; junction bases with no gene match: 6. Germline loops: CDR1 MNHEY, CDR2 SVGAGI. In nucleotides, the CDR3 is TGTGCCAGCAGTTACTCGAAAGGGGGCGCGTACGAGCAGTACTTC. Amino acids: CASSYSKGGAYEQYF.

The chain links TRBV7-9 to TRBJ1-3; no firm D call. Germline V gene data show CDR1 as SEHNR and CDR2 as FQNEAQ (reference sequence). The V gene lost 6 bases and the J gene lost 0 bases, with 9 bases spanning the gap. The CDR3 sequence is 14 residues long. The CDR3: CASRRSVSGNTIYF. CDR3 nucleotides: TGTGCCAGCAGGCGATCTGTCTCTGGAAACACCATATATTTT.

This rearrangement joins TRBV6-6 to TRBJ1-2; D unclear. Germline CDR1 reads MNHNY; CDR2 reads SVGAGI (reference sequence). CDR3 size: 10 residues. V gave up 7 bases and J gave up 8 bases, with 8 bases separating them. Here the CDR3 DNA reads TGTGCCAGCACTGGAGAGGGCTACACCTTC. This codes for CASTGEGYTF.

The chain carries TRBV5-4 and TRBJ2-7; 12 bases agree with TRBD2. The V gene's germline CDR1 is SGHNT and CDR2 YYREEE (reference sequence). The CDR3 has 16 residues. Germline trimming cut 4 bases from V and 4 bases from J; bases unmatched to any gene: 9. CDR3 DNA: TGTGCCAGCAGCCTCCGCCCGACTAGCGGGAGTTACGAGCAGTACTTC. Translated: CASSLRPTSGSYEQYF.

This rearrangement joins TRBV5-6 to TRBJ1-1; tentatively, D is TRBD1 (5 bases). The germline CDR1 and CDR2 sequences are SGHDT and YYEEEE. Deletions cut 0 bases from V and 8 bases from J, with 11 bases between. The CDR3 consists of 13 residues. The CDR3 region has the DNA TGTGCCAGCAGCTTGGAAGGGGTTCTGGAAGCTTTCTTT. Its protein is CASSLEGVLEAFF.

This clone has a single count. V and J are TRBV6-1 and TRBJ2-7; no firm D call. V was pared by 2 bases and J by 3 bases, with 11 bases between. The germline V gene encodes CDR1 MNHNS and CDR2 SASEGT. The CDR3 sequence is 14 residues long. The CDR3 here is CASSEPAENYEQYF. DNA of the CDR3: TGTGCCAGCAGTGAACCAGCCGAGAACTACGAGCAGTACTTC.

This chain connects TRBV4-2 to TRBJ2-7; 7 positions agree with TRBD1. The CDR3 has 15 residues. CDR1 is LGHNA, CDR2 YNFKEQ, per germline. V was pared by 4 bases and J by 0 bases, with 6 bases of the junction left unmatched. CDR3 loop: CASSLQTGHSYEQYF. CDR3 nucleotides: TGTGCCAGCAGCCTTCAGACAGGGCACTCCTACGAGCAGTACTTC.

This sequence joins TRBV30 and TRBJ1-2, with D uncertain. CDR1 and CDR2 from the germline V gene are GTSNPN and SVGIG (reference sequence). The CDR3 totals 12 residues. The germline V and J ends were trimmed by 3 bases and 0 bases, with 5 bases remaining between them. CDR3 amino acids: CAWRMANYGYTF. The CDR3 DNA reads as TGTGCCTGGAGAATGGCTAACTATGGCTACACCTTC.

V usage is TRBV9 and J usage is TRBJ2-5; 9 bases match TRBD2. This CDR3 spans 14 amino acids. Germline V gene sequence: CDR1 SGDLS, CDR2 YYNGEE. V shed 1 base and J 5 bases; nucleotides not matched to a gene: 3. The CDR3 sequence is CASSVRLAGETQYF. The CDR3, as DNA: TGTGCCAGCAGCGTACGGCTAGCGGGGGAGACCCAGTACTTC. The whole variable domain, remainder taken from reference TRBV9 and TRBJ2-5, is DSGVTQTPKHLITATGQRVTLRCSPRSGDLSVYWYQQSLDQGLQFLIQYYNGEERAKGNILERFSAQQFPDLHSELNLSSLELGDSALYFCASSVRLAGETQYFGPGTRLLVL.

This chain links TRBV9 with TRBJ2-1, with TRBD2 matching 9 bases. Germline V gene sequence: CDR1 SGDLS, CDR2 YYNGEE. The V and J ends lost 0 bases and 4 bases, in that order; junction bases with no gene match: 8. The CDR3 covers 17 residues. The CDR3 region is CASSVGLAGRNYNEQFF. CDR3 DNA: TGTGCCAGCAGCGTAGGTCTAGCGGGGAGGAATTACAATGAGCAGTTCTTC.

The chain recombines TRBV9 with TRBJ2-5; tentative D call: TRBD1 (6 bases). Germline CDR1 reads SGDLS; CDR2 reads YYNGEE. V was pared by 0 bases and J by 1 base, with 7 bases between. CDR3 size: 14 residues. DNA of the CDR3: TGTGCCAGCAGCGTAGGGACAGCCCAAGAGACCCAGTACTTC. Translated, it gives CASSVGTAQETQYF.

The chain employs TRBV27 and TRBJ2-2; D is ambiguous. The CDR3 covers 15 residues. Trimming shortened V by 0 bases and J by 1 base, and 6 bases separated the two germline ends. The germline gives CDR1 MNHEY, CDR2 SMNVEV (reference sequence). The CDR3 here is CASSLSRGNTGELFF. CDR3 DNA: TGTGCCAGCAGTTTATCGCGAGGGAACACCGGGGAGCTGTTTTTT.

V gene TRBV6-1 combines with J gene TRBJ1-2; tentatively, D is TRBD1 (5 bases). V gave up 10 bases and J gave up 5 bases, with 17 bases separating them. The V gene's germline CDR1 is MNHNS and CDR2 SASEGT. This CDR3 spans 13 amino acids. In DNA form, the CDR3 reads TGTGCCATCCGCCGGGACCTCCTTTATGGCTACACCTTC. It is translated as CAIRRDLLYGYTF.

The chain joins TRBV7-2 to TRBJ2-5; 8 nucleotides match TRBD2. The length of the CDR3 is 13 residues. The V gene's germline CDR1 is SGHTA and CDR2 FQGNSA. J was trimmed by 4 bases and V by 2 bases; bases with no gene match: 0. The CDR3 DNA is TGTGCCAGCAGCTTAACTAGCGGAGAGACCCAGTACTTC. Encoded protein: CASSLTSGETQYF.

This sequence joins TRBV28 and TRBJ1-2; D may be TRBD1 (6 bases). The CDR3 has 12 residues. V dropped 1 base and J dropped 7 bases, with 7 bases sitting between them. Germline values: CDR1 MDHEN, CDR2 SYDVKM. CDR3 sequence (DNA): TGTGCCAGCAGTTTATCGGGGGCTGGCTACACCTTC. It specifies CASSLSGAGYTF.

V is TRBV6-5 and J is TRBJ2-7; TRBD1 matches at 9 bases. Germline V gene lookup returns CDR1 MNHEY and CDR2 SVGAGI. The V segment lost 8 bases and the J segment 2 bases; nucleotides outside the gene matches: 7. The CDR3 is 14 amino acids. The CDR3 sequence is CASGTGTGPYEQYF. The CDR3 bases are TGTGCCAGCGGGACCGGGACAGGGCCCTACGAGCAGTACTTC.

This sequence joins TRBV7-2 and TRBJ2-5; 7 nucleotides align to TRBD2. With 2 bases clipped from V and 5 bases from J, the junction kept 2 bases outside the gene matches. This CDR3 is 13 amino acids long. The germline V gene encodes CDR1 SGHTA and CDR2 FQGNSA. The CDR3 loop reads CASSLREGETQYF. DNA of the CDR3: TGTGCCAGCAGCTTAAGGGAGGGGGAGACCCAGTACTTC.

The V and J genes are TRBV5-1 and TRBJ1-1, with unresolved D. Trimming removed 7 bases from V and 3 bases from J, with 16 bases in between. This CDR3 comprises 14 residues. Looked up from germline, CDR1 is SGHRS and CDR2 is YFSETQ. The CDR3, as DNA: TGCGCCAGCGGAACAATGGGCGTGGACACTGAAGCTTTCTTT. Amino acids: CASGTMGVDTEAFF.

In the case of this clone: The same CDR3 arises from other DNA sequences in this sample as well. V gene TRBV7-9 combines with J gene TRBJ2-3, with 8 bases identical to TRBD1. The CDR3 is 15 residues long. The J segment lost 8 bases and the V segment lost 6 bases, leaving 13 bases of the junction unmatched. Germline loops: CDR1 SEHNR, CDR2 FQNEAQ (reference sequence). DNA for the CDR3: TGTGCCAGCAGTGGAACTCAGGGGGCGCGGGGTACGCAGTATTTT. It specifies CASSGTQGARGTQYF. Full variable domain (remainder filled in from reference TRBV7-9 and TRBJ2-3): DTGVSQNPRHKITKRGQNVTFRCDPISEHNRLYWYRQTLGQGPEFLTYFQNEAQLEKSRLLSDRFSAERPKGSFSTLEIQRTEQGDSAMYLCASSGTQGARGTQYFGPGTRLTVL.